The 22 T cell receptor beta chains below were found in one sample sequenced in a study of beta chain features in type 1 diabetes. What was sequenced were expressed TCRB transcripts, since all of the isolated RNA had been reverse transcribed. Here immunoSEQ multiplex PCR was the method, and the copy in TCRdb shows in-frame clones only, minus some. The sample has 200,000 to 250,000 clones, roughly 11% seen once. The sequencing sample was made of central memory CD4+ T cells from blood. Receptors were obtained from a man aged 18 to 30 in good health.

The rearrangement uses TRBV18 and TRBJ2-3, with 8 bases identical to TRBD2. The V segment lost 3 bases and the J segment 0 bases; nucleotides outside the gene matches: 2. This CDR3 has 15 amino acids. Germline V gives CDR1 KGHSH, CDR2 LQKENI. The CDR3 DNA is TGTGCCAGCTCACCCCCGGGAGGGAGCACAGATACGCAGTATTTT. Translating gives CASSPPGGSTDTQYF. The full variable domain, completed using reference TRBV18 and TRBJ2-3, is NAGVMQNPRHLVRRRGQEARLRCSPMKGHSHVYWYRQLPEEGLKFMVYLQKENIIDESGMPKERFSAEFPKEGPSILRIQQVVRGDSAAYFCASSPPGGSTDTQYFGPGTRLTVL.

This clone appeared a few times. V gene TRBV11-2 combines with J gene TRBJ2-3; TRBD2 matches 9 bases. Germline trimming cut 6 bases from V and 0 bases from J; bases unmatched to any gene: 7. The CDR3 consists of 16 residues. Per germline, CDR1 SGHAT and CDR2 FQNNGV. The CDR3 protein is CASSLAGTSSTDTQYF. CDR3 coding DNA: TGTGCCAGCAGTCTCGCCGGGACTAGCAGCACAGATACGCAGTATTTT.

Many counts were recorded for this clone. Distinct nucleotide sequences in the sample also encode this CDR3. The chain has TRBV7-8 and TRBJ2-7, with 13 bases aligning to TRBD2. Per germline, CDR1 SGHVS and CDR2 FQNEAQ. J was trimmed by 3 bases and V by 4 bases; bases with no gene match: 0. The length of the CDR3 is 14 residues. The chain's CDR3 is CASSWTSGSYEQYF. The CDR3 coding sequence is TGTGCCAGCAGCTGGACTAGCGGGAGCTACGAGCAGTACTTC.

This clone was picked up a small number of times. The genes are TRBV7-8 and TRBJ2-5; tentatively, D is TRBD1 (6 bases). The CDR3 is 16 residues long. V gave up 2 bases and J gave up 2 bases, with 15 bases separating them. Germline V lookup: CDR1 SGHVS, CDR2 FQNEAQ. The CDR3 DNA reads TGTGCCAGCAGCTTAACCCGGACAGTTAAACAAGAGACCCAGTACTTC. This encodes CASSLTRTVKQETQYF.

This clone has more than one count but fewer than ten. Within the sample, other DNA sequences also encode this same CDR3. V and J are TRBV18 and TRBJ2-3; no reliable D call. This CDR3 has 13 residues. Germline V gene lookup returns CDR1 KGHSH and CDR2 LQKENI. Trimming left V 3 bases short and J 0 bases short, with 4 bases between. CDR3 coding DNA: TGTGCCAGCTCACCTAAAAGCACAGATACGCAGTATTTT. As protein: CASSPKSTDTQYF.

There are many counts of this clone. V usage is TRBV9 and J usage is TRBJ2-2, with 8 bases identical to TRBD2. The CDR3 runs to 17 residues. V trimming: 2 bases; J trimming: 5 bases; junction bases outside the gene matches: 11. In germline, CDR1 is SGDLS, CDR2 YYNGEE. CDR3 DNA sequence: TGTGCCAGCAGCGTCGTACCGGGACTAGGGGGTACCGGGGAGCTGTTTTTT. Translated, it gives CASSVVPGLGGTGELFF.

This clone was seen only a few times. The CDR3 nucleotides are TGTGCCACCAGCAGAGGCGCGACAGGCCCGGGAACCGGGGAGCTGTTTTTT. Its translation is CATSRGATGPGTGELFF. The rearrangement links TRBV15 to TRBJ2-2, with D tentatively TRBD1 (6 bases). Trimming left V 1 base short and J 5 bases short, with 17 bases between. The CDR3 consists of 17 residues. Per the germline V gene, CDR1 is LNHNV and CDR2 is YYDKDF (reference sequence).

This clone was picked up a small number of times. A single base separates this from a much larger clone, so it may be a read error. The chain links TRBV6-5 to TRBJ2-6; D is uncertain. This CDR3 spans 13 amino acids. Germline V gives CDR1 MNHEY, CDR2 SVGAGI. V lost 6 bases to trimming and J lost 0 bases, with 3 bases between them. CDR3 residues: CASRASGANVLTF. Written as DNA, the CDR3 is TGTGCCAGCAGGGCCTCTGGGGCCAACGTCCTGACTTTC.

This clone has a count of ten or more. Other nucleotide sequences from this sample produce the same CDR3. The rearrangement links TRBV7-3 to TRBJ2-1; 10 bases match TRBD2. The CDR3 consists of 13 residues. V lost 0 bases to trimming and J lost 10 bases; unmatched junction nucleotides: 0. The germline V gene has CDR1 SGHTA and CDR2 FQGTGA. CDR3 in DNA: TGTGCCAGCAGCTTAACACTAGCGGGAGAGCAGTTCTTC. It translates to CASSLTLAGEQFF. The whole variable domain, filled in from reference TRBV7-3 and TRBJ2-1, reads GAGVSQTPSNKVTEKGKYVELRCDPISGHTALYWYRQSLGQGPEFLIYFQGTGAADDSGLPNDRFFAVRPEGSVSTLKIQRTERGDSAVYLCASSLTLAGEQFFGPGTRLTVL.

CDR3 DNA: TGCAGTGCTGAAGGACTGGACATTCAGTACTTC. The encoded protein is CSAEGLDIQYF. This chain links TRBV20-1 with TRBJ2-4, with D possibly matching TRBD2 (5 bases). The length of the CDR3 is 11 residues. Germline CDR1 reads DFQATT; CDR2 reads SNEGSKA (reference sequence). V lost 5 bases to trimming and J lost 8 bases, with 10 bases between them.

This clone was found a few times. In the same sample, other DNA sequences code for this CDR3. The CDR3 region has the DNA TGTGCCAGCTCACCAGGGCAGGATAACTATGGCTACACCTTC. Encoded protein: CASSPGQDNYGYTF. The chain recombines TRBV18 with TRBJ1-2; D gene ambiguous. Per germline, CDR1 KGHSH and CDR2 LQKENI. This CDR3 spans 14 amino acids. V was trimmed by 2 bases and J by 1 base, leaving 8 bases between them.

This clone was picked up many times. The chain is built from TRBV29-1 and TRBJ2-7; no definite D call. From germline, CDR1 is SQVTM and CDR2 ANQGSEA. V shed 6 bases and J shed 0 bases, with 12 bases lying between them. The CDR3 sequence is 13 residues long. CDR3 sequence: CSVSQKTSYEQYF. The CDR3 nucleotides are TGCAGCGTCTCCCAGAAGACCTCCTACGAGCAGTACTTC.

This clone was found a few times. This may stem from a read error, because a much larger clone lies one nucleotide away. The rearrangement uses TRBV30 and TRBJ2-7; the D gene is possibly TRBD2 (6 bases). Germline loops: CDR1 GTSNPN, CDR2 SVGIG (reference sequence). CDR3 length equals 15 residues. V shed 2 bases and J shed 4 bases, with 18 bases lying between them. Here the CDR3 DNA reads TGTGCCTGGAGTAGTGGCTCCAGGGCGGGATACGAGCAGTACTTC. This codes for CAWSSGSRAGYEQYF.

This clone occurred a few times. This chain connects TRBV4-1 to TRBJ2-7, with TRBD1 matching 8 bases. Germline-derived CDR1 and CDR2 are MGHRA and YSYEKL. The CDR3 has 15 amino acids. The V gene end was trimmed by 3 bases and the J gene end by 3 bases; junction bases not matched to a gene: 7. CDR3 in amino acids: CASSQRTGSGYEQYF. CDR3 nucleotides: TGCGCCAGCAGCCAGAGGACAGGGAGCGGCTACGAGCAGTACTTC.

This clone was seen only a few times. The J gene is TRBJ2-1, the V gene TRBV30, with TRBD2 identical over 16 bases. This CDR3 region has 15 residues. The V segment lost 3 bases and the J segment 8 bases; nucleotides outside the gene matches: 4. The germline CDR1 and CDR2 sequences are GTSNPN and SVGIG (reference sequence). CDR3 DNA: TGTGCCTGGAGCGCCGGGACTAGCGGGAGGGATGAGCAGTTCTTC. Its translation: CAWSAGTSGRDEQFF. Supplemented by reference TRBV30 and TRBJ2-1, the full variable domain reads SQTIHQWPATLVQPVGSPLSLECTVEGTSNPNLYWYRQAAGRGLQLLFYSVGIGQISSEVPQNLSASRPQDRQFILSSKKLLLSDSGFYLCAWSAGTSGRDEQFFGPGTRLTVL.

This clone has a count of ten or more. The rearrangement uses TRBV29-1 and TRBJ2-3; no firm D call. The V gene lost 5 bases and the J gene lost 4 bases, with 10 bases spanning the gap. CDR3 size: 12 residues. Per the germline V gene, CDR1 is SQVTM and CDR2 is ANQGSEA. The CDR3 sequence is CSVSRASDTQYF. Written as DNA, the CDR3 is TGCAGCGTTTCTAGGGCATCAGATACGCAGTATTTT.

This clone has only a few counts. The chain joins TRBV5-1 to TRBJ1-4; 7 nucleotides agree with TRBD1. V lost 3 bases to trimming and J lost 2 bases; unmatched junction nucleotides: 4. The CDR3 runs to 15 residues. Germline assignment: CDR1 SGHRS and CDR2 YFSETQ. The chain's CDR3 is CASSSTGATNEKLFF. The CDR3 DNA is TGCGCCAGCAGCTCTACAGGGGCCACTAATGAAAAACTGTTTTTT.

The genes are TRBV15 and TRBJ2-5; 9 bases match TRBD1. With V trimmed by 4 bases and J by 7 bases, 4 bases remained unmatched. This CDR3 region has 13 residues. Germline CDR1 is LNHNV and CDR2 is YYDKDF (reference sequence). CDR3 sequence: CATSMGQGVTQYF. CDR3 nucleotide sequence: TGTGCCACCAGCATGGGACAGGGAGTGACCCAGTACTTC.

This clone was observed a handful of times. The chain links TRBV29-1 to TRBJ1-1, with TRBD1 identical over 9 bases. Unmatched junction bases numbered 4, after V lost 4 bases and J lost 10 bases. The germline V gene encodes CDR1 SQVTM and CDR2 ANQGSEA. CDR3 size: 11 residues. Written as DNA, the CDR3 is TGCAGCGTTGGGACAGGGGAAGGAGCTTTCTTT. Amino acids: CSVGTGEGAFF. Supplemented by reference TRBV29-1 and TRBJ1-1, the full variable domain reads SAVISQKPSRDICQRGTSLTIQCQVDSQVTMMFWYRQQPGQSLTLIATANQGSEATYESGFVIDKFPISRPNLTFSTLTVSNMSPEDSSIYLCSVGTGEGAFFGQGTRLTVV.

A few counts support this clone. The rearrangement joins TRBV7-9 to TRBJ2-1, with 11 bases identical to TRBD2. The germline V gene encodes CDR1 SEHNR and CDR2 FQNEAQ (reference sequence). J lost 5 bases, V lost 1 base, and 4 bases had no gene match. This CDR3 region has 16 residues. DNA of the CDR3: TGTGCCAGCAGCTTAGGGACTAGCGGGTCCAACAATGAGCAGTTCTTC. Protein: CASSLGTSGSNNEQFF.

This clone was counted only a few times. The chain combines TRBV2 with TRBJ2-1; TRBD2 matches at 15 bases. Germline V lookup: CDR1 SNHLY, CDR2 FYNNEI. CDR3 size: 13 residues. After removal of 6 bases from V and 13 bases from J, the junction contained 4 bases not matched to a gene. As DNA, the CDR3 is TGTGCCAGCAGGGGACTAGCGGGAGGCCCTCAGTTCTTC. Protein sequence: CASRGLAGGPQFF.

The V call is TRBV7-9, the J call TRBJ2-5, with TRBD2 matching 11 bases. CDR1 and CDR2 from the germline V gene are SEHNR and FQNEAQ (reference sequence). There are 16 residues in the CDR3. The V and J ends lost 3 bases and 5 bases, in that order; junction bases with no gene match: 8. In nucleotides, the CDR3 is TGTGCCAGCAGCTTGGTTCTAGCGGGAGGTACGGAGACCCAGTACTTC. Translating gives CASSLVLAGGTETQYF. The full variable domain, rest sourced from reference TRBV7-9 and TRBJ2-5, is DTGVSQNPRHKITKRGQNVTFRCDPISEHNRLYWYRQTLGQGPEFLTYFQNEAQLEKSRLLSDRFSAERPKGSFSTLEIQRTEQGDSAMYLCASSLVLAGGTETQYFGPGTRLLVL.